Described below is a single T cell receptor beta chain sequence and its context. This clone was detected only a few times. Its antigen is currently not known. Nothing much larger sits one base from this clone, and base qualities are not available. The cohort consisted of 600 or so healthy bone marrow donors. At the time of sampling, every cohort member was nominally healthy, though immune exposures that went unrecorded were likely present. The donor tested CMV seronegative and was one of the 352 seronegative cohort members. A peripheral blood sample was provided by each donor, and peripheral blood mononuclear cells were used for TCR beta sequencing. Genomic DNA extraction from the blood cell samples was performed with the Qiagen DNeasy Blood Extraction Kit. The sample comes from a study of cytomegalovirus exposure and HLA in healthy donors (dated by TCRdb to about 2017). For the wider study: According to an earlier analysis of around 600 of the donors, some 170 million T cells yielded 120 million or so unique TCR beta sequences and about 300 Gb of sequence data. The number of typed donors differed by locus: roughly 629-640 for A, B, C, DRB1 and DQB1; 500 to 550 for DQA1; approximately 600 for DPA1; and roughly 490 for DPB1. Genome-wide SNP genotypes for about 65% of the roughly 670 donors were used in a later genetic analysis, which treated that subset as a discovery cohort. The later analysis used no new phenotypic data to find candidate immune exposures, relying instead on TCR beta sequences and their occurrence across donors. On average, around 240,000 unique TCR beta nucleotide sequences were sequenced per donor among about 400 genotyped donors of the cohort, with 15% to 20% of those sequences being non-productive. Using immunosequencing, the study profiled T cell repertoires from 500 to 800 subjects and related those repertoires to cytomegalovirus serostatus. Alongside the repertoire data, information on donor age, sex, ethnicity and CMV serostatus was compiled. HLA typing covered class I and class II loci at four-digit resolution. All discovery cohort repertoires had been generated on a single sequencing platform. Roughly 300 gigabases of sequencing data and tens of millions of unique TCR sequences were included in an early release covering around 650 HLA-typed donors. The genetic ancestry cluster associated with self-reported Caucasian donors included roughly 84% of the 398 genotyped donors. To decide whether each TCR beta V gene segment behaved as functional or pseudogenic, an earlier analysis of some 570 of the donors relied on high-throughput TCR beta sequencing. The study aimed to test whether cataloging public T cell receptors could reveal signatures of past pathogen exposure. In addition to the first cohort of several hundred subjects, a separate validation cohort of 100 to 150 different subjects was used. Because of strong linkage in the cohort, roughly 5 DR-DQ haplotypes were treated as single units for association and clustering. In a later analysis, previously published TCR beta repertoires from 550 to 750 donors were re-analyzed and high-resolution HLA genotyping was added so that TCR occurrence patterns could be studied. The study combined high-throughput TCR immunosequencing, statistical association of individual TCRs with disease status, and machine learning to predict cytomegalovirus infection status.

Broader findings and caveats from the paper: A later analysis associated about 17,000 TCR beta sequences with specific HLA alleles at a false discovery rate of 0.05. For the cohort, immune exposure information was limited to CMV serostatus. Compared with the roughly 720-donor mean, donors in an Asian-associated ancestry cluster had fewer N-insertions in productive TCRs, according to a later genetic analysis. Most TCR sequences were observed very rarely across donors, whereas some public TCRs were present in many individuals. When HLA alleles, especially DR and DQ, strongly co-occurred, TCR associations were difficult to assign to individual alleles. A further reported finding was that TCR beta sequences accurately predicted the HLA-A and HLA-B alleles for most subjects in the first cohort. Because HLA typing was missing for some donors at each locus, association tests included only the typed subset. In an earlier analysis of more than 450 of the donors, most TCR beta V segments were observed in productive rearrangements about 90% or about 30% of the time, broadly matching IMGT annotations. According to a later analysis, most CMV-associated TCR beta chains appeared to be HLA-restricted, and the HLA associations seemed to be driven largely by CMV exposure. In vitro tests confirmed that a few of the cytomegalovirus-associated TCR beta chains recognize cytomegalovirus antigens. The study gave a list of 150 to 200 TCR beta chains associated with cytomegalovirus. The cohort was sequenced for TCR beta chains only, and without alpha or paired-chain data the features that could be detected were limited. Some IMGT-functional V segments, including TRBV6-2 and TRBV6-3, could not be told apart with the 87-base-pair reads, so those segments were excluded. A group of highly shared sequence variants was considered likely to be a technical artifact of the sequencing pipeline. The authors suggested that the approach could potentially be generalized to other disease states and immunological phenotypes. In both the original and validation cohorts, the classifier was reported to diagnose cytomegalovirus status with high specificity and sensitivity. Linkage disequilibrium might explain the correlated functional status among segregating V segments, but an unknown experimental factor could not be ruled out. In a later analysis, the rate of TCR association differed among HLA loci, with DRB1 alleles having the most associated TCRs and HLA-C alleles having the fewest. Compared with equally common non-associated chains, HLA-associated TCR beta chains in a later analysis were more clonally expanded and had lower generation probabilities. The presence/absence analyses assumed that sequencing depth was roughly uniform across donors, and that assumption may not be true. Because counts were too low, roughly 17 rarely observed V segments, including chromosome 9 orphons, were left out of the earlier analysis of 587 of the donors. In a later analysis, several top co-occurrence clusters were reported to appear linked to parvovirus B19, influenza, CMV and Epstein-Barr virus. A later genetic analysis associated a missense DCLRE1C variant with V-gene and J-gene trimming of TCR beta chains, and an independent cohort replicated the association.

The CDR3 spans 15 residues, from the cysteine through the phenylalanine. The entry retains the CDR3 DNA only, 45 bases that are in frame from base 1. As encoded in the germline V gene, CDR1 is SGHRS while CDR2 is YFSETQ. The junction shows trimming of 4 bases on V and 0 bases on J, plus 13 bases between the germline ends. Receptor libraries were prepared by the immunoSEQ multiplex PCR assay. A mixture of 60 forward primers for TCR Vbeta segments and 13 reverse primers for TCR Jbeta segments was used in the multiplex PCR. A multiplex PCR assay on genomic DNA amplified the CDR3 region of rearranged TCR beta genes. The Illumina HiSeq System was used to sequence the amplified TCR beta libraries as 87-base-pair reads. Per the source publication's procedure: In a later analysis, roughly 80 million unique TCR beta chains were counted across the 650 to 700 repertoires, and about 9.9 million of these chains were shared by at least two donors. Raw reads were error-corrected and collapsed into unique sequences with a nearest-neighbor algorithm that merged closely related sequences to remove PCR and sequencing errors. Alignment of CDR3 sequences to IMGT reference sequences was used to assign V, D and J gene segments. For a sequence to be retained, a match of at least six nucleotides to both a V gene segment and a J gene segment was required. Rearrangements were classified as productive when the CDR3 lacked stop codons and remained in frame with V and J, and all other rearrangements were classified as non-productive. CDR3 was defined according to IMGT convention as the region running from the second conserved V-encoded cysteine to the conserved J-encoded phenylalanine. The earlier analysis of fewer than 700 of the donors excluded sequences that lacked an unambiguous match to a single V gene segment. In an earlier analysis of some 590 of the donors, V segments were called functional above 56.7% productive rearrangements and were called segregating when the between-donor standard deviation exceeded 5%. To diagnose cytomegalovirus status from the catalog of TCR beta chain sequences, a statistical classification framework was built. V and J gene assignment, in a later analysis, came from comparing TCR nucleotide sequences with IMGT/GENE-DB human TR gene sequences. A later analysis assigned CDR3 sequences and most-parsimonious VDJ recombination scenarios with the TCRdist pipeline. In a later analysis, each TCR beta chain was defined by its CDR3 amino acid sequence together with its V-gene family, and reads without a unique V-gene family were excluded. To address suspected cross-contamination and a sequencing artifact, a later analysis removed a few hundred highly shared, low-generation-probability nucleotide sequences. A later analysis calculated a clonal expansion index for each public chain from normalized within-repertoire ranks of inferred template counts. In a later analysis, generation probabilities were computed with a VDJ recombination model fitted to out-of-frame rearrangements, and the resulting probabilities were checked against IGoR. Hypergeometric tests were used in a later analysis to score TCR-TCR, TCR-HLA and TCR-CMV co-occurrence, with a repertoire-size bias correction applied to the TCR pairs. A later analysis estimated false discovery rates by permuting HLA or CMV assignments 20 times. In a later analysis, co-occurring TCRs were grouped with DBSCAN, and TCRdist sequence similarity was added when clustering was performed within HLA-allele-positive subsets. Repertoires with fewer than 30,000 or more than 120,000 public chains were left out of co-occurrence clustering, as were about 5 repertoires with anomalous nucleotide sharing. TCRdb obtained this table from immuneACCESS and retained in-frame rearrangements with V and J assigned. These tables miss some clones; where compared with another copy, unresolved V genes account for less than half of the shortfall, and the remainder is unexplained. That table furnishes V, J and clone size, whereas the DNA furnished D and trimming. Present in this sample are some 66,000 clones, about 77% of which were seen just once. The top ten hold around 8.9% of the sample.

The sequence was obtained from a man between 40 and 49 years old in good health and CMV-seronegative. The chain is made from TRBV5-1 and TRBJ1-1, with a weak D call of TRBD1 (6 bases match). Sequenced input: PBMCs. In nucleotides, the sequence is TGCGCCAGCAGCCTTTACAGGGAACTGAACACTGAAGCTTTCTTT. Translation gives CASSLYRELNTEAFF.